One and the same sample provided the 16 T cell receptor beta chains below, sequenced in a study of cytomegalovirus exposure and HLA in healthy donors. 13 Jbeta primers and 60 Vbeta primers were used for the PCR. Using immunoSEQ multiplex PCR, the repertoire was profiled, and TCRdb retains in-frame clones only, with some absent. The table records 150,000 or so clones, less than 85% of them present only once. Sequences were obtained from PBMCs. The source of these receptors is a woman between 50 and 59 years old in good health and CMV-seropositive.

V usage is TRBV15 and J usage is TRBJ1-1, with a tentative D call TRBD1 (6 bases). Germline values: CDR1 LNHNV, CDR2 YYDKDF (reference sequence). The CDR3 consists of 14 residues. V lost 8 bases and J 0 bases, leaving 13 bases between the germline ends. CDR3 loop: CATRPDRMNTEAFF. The CDR3 DNA reads TGTGCCACCCGGCCGGACAGAATGAACACTGAAGCTTTCTTT. The variable domain in full, completed from reference TRBV15 and TRBJ1-1, reads DAMVIQNPRYQVTQFGKPVTLSCSQTLNHNVMYWYQQKSSQAPKLLFHYYDKDFNNEADTPDNFQSRRPNTSFCFLDIRSPGLGDTAMYLCATRPDRMNTEAFFGQGTRLTVV.

V and J are TRBV18 and TRBJ1-1; 7 bases align to TRBD1. Germline V gives CDR1 KGHSH, CDR2 LQKENI. V lost 5 bases to trimming and J lost 9 bases; unmatched junction nucleotides: 15. CDR3 size: 15 residues. The CDR3 region is CASSNQQGPILKAFF. In DNA, the CDR3 is TGTGCCAGCTCAAACCAACAGGGGCCCATCCTTAAAGCTTTCTTT.

The chain employs TRBV19 and TRBJ1-2; D is perhaps TRBD1 (6 bases). This CDR3 spans 14 amino acids. Germline V lookup: CDR1 LNHDA, CDR2 SQIVND (reference sequence). V was clipped by 2 bases and J by 4 bases, with 11 bases between them. The CDR3 spells CASSIRTDAYGYTF. The CDR3 nucleotides read TGTGCCAGTAGTATAAGGACAGATGCCTATGGCTACACCTTC.

This sequence joins TRBV5-1 and TRBJ1-6; 7 bases match TRBD1. V lost 0 bases, J lost 5 bases, and 14 bases stayed unmatched. Germline V gene data show CDR1 as SGHRS and CDR2 as YFSETQ. This CDR3 has 19 amino acids. CDR3 coding DNA: TGCGCCAGCAGCTTGGAGGGGGTTGGCGGGACAGCAGATAATTCACCCCTCCACTTT. Its translation is CASSLEGVGGTADNSPLHF.

The chain carries TRBV4-3 and TRBJ1-3; no clear D. Germline CDR1 is LGHNA and CDR2 is YSLEER. The CDR3 runs to 15 residues. The V end was cut by 0 bases, the J end by 0 bases, with 6 bases between. CDR3 DNA: TGCGCCAGCAGCCAAGATTGGCTCTCTGGAAACACCATATATTTT. Translation gives CASSQDWLSGNTIYF.

The rearrangement joins TRBV30 to TRBJ1-1, with TRBD1 matching over 8 bases. CDR3 length: 13 residues. Germline assignment: CDR1 GTSNPN and CDR2 SVGIG (reference sequence). Trimming removed 4 bases from V and 5 bases from J; junction bases left unmatched: 6. Here the CDR3 reads CAWNMGTGTEAFF. DNA for the CDR3: TGTGCCTGGAACATGGGGACAGGTACTGAAGCTTTCTTT.

This clone was found once. V and J are TRBV7-2 and TRBJ2-7, with TRBD2 identical over 8 bases. Trimming took 5 bases from V and 4 from J; bases not matched to a gene: 10. Germline V gives CDR1 SGHTA, CDR2 FQGNSA. The CDR3 has 15 amino acids. CDR3 nucleotides: TGTGCCAGCAGCGCGAGAGGCGGGGGGCCGTACGAGCAGTACTTC. Translation gives CASSARGGGPYEQYF.

The gene calls are TRBV25-1 and TRBJ2-3; D is uncertain. V was trimmed by 1 base and J by 5 bases, leaving 4 bases between them. The CDR3 is 12 residues long. Germline values: CDR1 MGHDK, CDR2 SYGVNS. The CDR3: CASSEFGDTQYF. The CDR3 nucleotides are TGTGCCAGCAGTGAATTCGGAGATACGCAGTATTTT.

This sequence joins TRBV9 and TRBJ2-3; D uncertain. The CDR3 has 14 residues. Germline assignment: CDR1 SGDLS and CDR2 YYNGEE. V lost 4 bases and J 3 bases, leaving 12 bases between the germline ends. CDR3 loop: CASSLGRYTDTQYF. The CDR3 DNA reads as TGTGCCAGCAGCCTGGGCAGATATACAGATACGCAGTATTTT.

The V call is TRBV6-1, the J call TRBJ2-7, with D unresolved. This CDR3 is 12 amino acids long. V dropped 4 bases and J dropped 9 bases, with 13 bases sitting between them. In germline, CDR1 is MNHNS, CDR2 SASEGT. The CDR3 sequence: CASSAPRYGQYF. In nucleotides, the CDR3 is TGTGCCAGCAGTGCCCCGCGGTATGGGCAGTACTTC.

The chain has TRBV5-4 and TRBJ2-1; 9 positions agree with TRBD2. Looked up from germline, CDR1 is SGHNT and CDR2 is YYREEE (reference sequence). J lost 6 bases, V lost 4 bases, and 14 bases had no gene match. The CDR3 is 17 amino acids. This CDR3 is CASSPEGGRGGLNEQFF. The CDR3 coding sequence is TGTGCCAGCAGCCCAGAAGGGGGGCGGGGGGGCCTCAATGAGCAGTTCTTC. Combining the CDR3 with reference TRBV5-4 and TRBJ2-1 gives the whole variable domain ETGVTQSPTHLIKTRGQQVTLRCSSQSGHNTVSWYQQALGQGPQFIFQYYREEENGRGNFPPRFSGLQFPNYSSELNVNALELDDSALYLCASSPEGGRGGLNEQFFGPGTRLTVL.

V and J are TRBV29-1 and TRBJ2-2; D unresolved. The V and J ends lost 2 bases and 0 bases respectively, with 4 bases between them. The CDR3 spans 13 residues. Germline CDR1 is SQVTM and CDR2 is ANQGSEA. CDR3 DNA: TGCAGCGTTGAAACAGCGAACACCGGGGAGCTGTTTTTT. Translating it yields CSVETANTGELFF.

This clone came up once. CDR3 sequence (DNA): TGTGCCAGCAGCTTTAGCGGGGGGCCCTCTGGGGCCAACGTCCTGACTTTC. This gives the protein CASSFSGGPSGANVLTF. The chain uses TRBV5-8 and TRBJ2-6; TRBD2 matches at 10 bases. V shed 2 bases and J 0 bases; nucleotides not matched to a gene: 2. Per the germline V gene, CDR1 is SGHTS and CDR2 is YDEGEE. The CDR3 extends over 17 amino acids.

In this sample, this clone turned up a few times. The chain couples TRBV5-1 to TRBJ2-4, with D perhaps matching TRBD2 (7 bases). The CDR3 loop spans 11 amino acids. V was shortened by 7 bases and J by 7 bases, with 9 bases between the two germline ends. In germline, CDR1 is SGHRS, CDR2 YFSETQ. The CDR3 here is CASRGGNIQYF. CDR3 nucleotides: TGCGCCAGCCGCGGGGGCAACATTCAGTACTTC.

The rearrangement joins TRBV4-1 to TRBJ2-7; TRBD1 matches at 7 bases. This CDR3 comprises 18 residues. J lost 3 bases, V lost 0 bases, and 14 bases had no gene match. Germline CDR1 and CDR2: MGHRA and YSYEKL. The CDR3 spells CASSQDRSEGANLYEQYF. The CDR3 coding sequence is TGCGCCAGCAGCCAAGATAGGAGTGAGGGGGCGAACCTCTACGAGCAGTACTTC.

The gene calls are TRBV9 and TRBJ1-2, with 7 bases matching TRBD1. CDR1 is SGDLS, CDR2 YYNGEE, per germline. Losses at the gene ends were 0 bases for V and 4 bases for J; bases not matched to a gene: 0. The CDR3 consists of 13 residues. Here the CDR3 reads CASSVAGGYGYTF. The CDR3, as DNA: TGTGCCAGCAGCGTAGCAGGGGGCTATGGCTACACCTTC.